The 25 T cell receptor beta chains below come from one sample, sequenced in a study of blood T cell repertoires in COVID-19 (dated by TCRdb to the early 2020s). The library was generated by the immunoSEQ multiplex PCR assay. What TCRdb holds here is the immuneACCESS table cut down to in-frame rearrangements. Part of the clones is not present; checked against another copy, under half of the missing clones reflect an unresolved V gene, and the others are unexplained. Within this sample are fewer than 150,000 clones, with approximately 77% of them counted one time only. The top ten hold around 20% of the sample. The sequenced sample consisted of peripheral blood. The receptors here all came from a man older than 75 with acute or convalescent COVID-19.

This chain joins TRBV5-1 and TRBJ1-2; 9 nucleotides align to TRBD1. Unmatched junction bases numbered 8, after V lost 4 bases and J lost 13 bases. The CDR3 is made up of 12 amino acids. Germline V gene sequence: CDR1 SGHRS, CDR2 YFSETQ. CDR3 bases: TGCGCCAGCAGCGCCGGACAGGGGATTTTCACCTTC. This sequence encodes CASSAGQGIFTF. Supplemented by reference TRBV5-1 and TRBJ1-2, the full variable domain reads KAGVTQTPRYLIKTRGQQVTLSCSPISGHRSVSWYQQTPGQGLQFLFEYFSETQRNKGNFPGRFSGRQFSNSRSEMNVSTLELGDSALYLCASSAGQGIFTFGSGTRLTVV.

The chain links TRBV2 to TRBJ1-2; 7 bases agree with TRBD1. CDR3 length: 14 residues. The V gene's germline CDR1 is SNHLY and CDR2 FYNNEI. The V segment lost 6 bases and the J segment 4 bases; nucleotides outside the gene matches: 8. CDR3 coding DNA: TGTGCCAGCAGAGTTATTGACAGGGTCTATGGCTACACCTTC. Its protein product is CASRVIDRVYGYTF.

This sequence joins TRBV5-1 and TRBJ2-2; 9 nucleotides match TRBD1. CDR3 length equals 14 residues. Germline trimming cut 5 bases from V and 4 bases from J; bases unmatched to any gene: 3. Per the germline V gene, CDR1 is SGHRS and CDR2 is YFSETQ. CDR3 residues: CASRGTGITGELFF. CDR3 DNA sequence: TGCGCCAGCAGAGGGACAGGGATCACCGGGGAGCTGTTTTTT.

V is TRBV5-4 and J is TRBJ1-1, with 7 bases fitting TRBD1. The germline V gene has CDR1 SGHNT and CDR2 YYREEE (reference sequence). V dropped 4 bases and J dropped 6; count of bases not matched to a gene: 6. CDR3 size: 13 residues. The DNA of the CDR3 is TGTGCCAGCAGCGGGGACAGCAACGCTGAAGCTTTCTTT. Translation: CASSGDSNAEAFF.

The CDR3: CASSLGLGAPWEQYF. CDR3 nucleotide sequence: TGTGCCAGCAGCTTAGGATTGGGGGCACCATGGGAGCAGTACTTC. The chain uses TRBV7-2 and TRBJ2-7, with D possibly being TRBD1 (6 bases). CDR3 size: 15 residues. Germline V lookup: CDR1 SGHTA, CDR2 FQGNSA. V shed 1 base and J shed 7 bases, with 17 bases lying between them.

This chain's CDR3 is CASSLKRTGALLYEQYF. CDR3 coding DNA: TGTGCCAGCAGCTTAAAACGAACAGGGGCCCTACTCTACGAGCAGTACTTC. The J gene is TRBJ2-7, the V gene TRBV7-2; 7 positions agree with TRBD1. V dropped 2 bases and J dropped 3; count of bases not matched to a gene: 13. The length of the CDR3 is 17 residues. CDR1 is SGHTA and CDR2 is FQGNSA in the germline V gene.

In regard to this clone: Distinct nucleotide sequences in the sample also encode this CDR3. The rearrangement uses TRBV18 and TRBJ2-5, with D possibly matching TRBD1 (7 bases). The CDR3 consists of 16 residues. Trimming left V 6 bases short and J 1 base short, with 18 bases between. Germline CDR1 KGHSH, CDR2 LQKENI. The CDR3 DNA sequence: TGTGCCAGCTCCCCAGGGGGGACAGCAAGCCAAGAGACCCAGTACTTC. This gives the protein CASSPGGTASQETQYF.

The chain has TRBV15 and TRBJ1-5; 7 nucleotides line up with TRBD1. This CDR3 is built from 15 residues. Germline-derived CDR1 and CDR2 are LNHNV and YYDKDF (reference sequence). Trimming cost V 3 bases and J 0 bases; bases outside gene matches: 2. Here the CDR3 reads CATSRGTASNQPQHF. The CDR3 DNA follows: TGTGCCACCAGCAGGGGGACAGCTAGCAATCAGCCCCAGCATTTT.

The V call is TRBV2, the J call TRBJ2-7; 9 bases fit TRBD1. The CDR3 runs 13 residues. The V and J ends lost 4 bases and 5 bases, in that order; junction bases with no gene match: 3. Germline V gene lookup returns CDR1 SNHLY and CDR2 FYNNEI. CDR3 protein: CASSVYRGHEQYF. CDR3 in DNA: TGTGCCAGCAGTGTGTACAGGGGGCACGAGCAGTACTTC.

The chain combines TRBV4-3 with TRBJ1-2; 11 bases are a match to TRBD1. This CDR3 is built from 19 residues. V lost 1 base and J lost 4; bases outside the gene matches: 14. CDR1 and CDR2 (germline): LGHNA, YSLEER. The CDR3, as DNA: TGCGCCAGCAGCCAAGTTTCCTGGGACAGGGGGTTCCTACTCTATGGCTACACCTTC. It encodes CASSQVSWDRGFLLYGYTF.

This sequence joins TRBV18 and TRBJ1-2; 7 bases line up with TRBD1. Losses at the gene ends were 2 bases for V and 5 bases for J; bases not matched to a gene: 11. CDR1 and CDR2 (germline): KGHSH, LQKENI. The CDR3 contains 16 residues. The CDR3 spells CASSPGTDPRSYGYTF. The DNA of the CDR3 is TGTGCCAGCTCACCAGGGACAGATCCTAGATCGTATGGCTACACCTTC.

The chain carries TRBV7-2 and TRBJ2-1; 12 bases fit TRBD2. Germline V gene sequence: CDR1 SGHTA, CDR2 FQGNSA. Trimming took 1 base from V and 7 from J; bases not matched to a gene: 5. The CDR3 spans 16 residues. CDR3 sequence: CASSLVASGGVNEQFF. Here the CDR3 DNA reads TGTGCCAGCAGCTTAGTCGCTAGCGGGGGGGTGAATGAGCAGTTCTTC.

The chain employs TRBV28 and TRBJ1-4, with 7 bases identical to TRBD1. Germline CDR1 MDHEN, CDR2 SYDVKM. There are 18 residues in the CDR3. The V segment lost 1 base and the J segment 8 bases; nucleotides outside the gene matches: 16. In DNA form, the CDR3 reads TGTGCCAGCAGTTTATCCCCGGCCAAAAGGGGGCCCTGGGAAAAACTGTTTTTT. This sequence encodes CASSLSPAKRGPWEKLFF.

For the CDR3, the DNA is TGTGCCAGCAGGCCCGACAGAGACACTGAAGCTTTCTTT. It yields the protein CASRPDRDTEAFF. The V call is TRBV2, the J call TRBJ1-1; D may be TRBD1 (5 bases). Germline CDR1 reads SNHLY; CDR2 reads FYNNEI. The CDR3 loop spans 13 amino acids. V lost 6 bases to trimming and J lost 3 bases, with 11 bases between them.

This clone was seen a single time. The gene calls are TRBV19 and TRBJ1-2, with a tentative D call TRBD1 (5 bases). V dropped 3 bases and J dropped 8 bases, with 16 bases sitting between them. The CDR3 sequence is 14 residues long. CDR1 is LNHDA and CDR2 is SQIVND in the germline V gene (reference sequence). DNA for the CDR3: TGTGCCAGTAGTATCAGCGGGGCCTACGGAGGCTACACCTTC. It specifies CASSISGAYGGYTF.

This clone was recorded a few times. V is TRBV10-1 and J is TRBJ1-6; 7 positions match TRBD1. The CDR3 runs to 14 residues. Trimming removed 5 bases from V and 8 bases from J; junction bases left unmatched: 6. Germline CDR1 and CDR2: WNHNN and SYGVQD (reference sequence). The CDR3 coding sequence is TGCGCCAGCAGTCGGACAGGAATACATTCACCCCTCCACTTT. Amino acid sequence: CASSRTGIHSPLHF.

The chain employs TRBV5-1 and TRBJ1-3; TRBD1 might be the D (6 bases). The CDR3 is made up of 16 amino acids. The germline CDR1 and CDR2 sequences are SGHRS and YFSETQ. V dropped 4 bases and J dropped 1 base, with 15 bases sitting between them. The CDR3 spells CASSTQGLGSGNTIYF. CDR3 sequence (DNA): TGCGCCAGCAGCACCCAGGGGCTCGGGTCTGGAAACACCATATATTTT.

CDR3 protein: CASSEQSGGKLTQYF. CDR3 nucleotides: TGTGCCAGCAGTGAACAGAGCGGTGGAAAACTGACCCAGTACTTC. The rearrangement joins TRBV2 to TRBJ2-5; D may be TRBD2 (5 bases). Germline CDR1 reads SNHLY; CDR2 reads FYNNEI. The V gene lost 2 bases and the J gene lost 7 bases, with 17 bases spanning the gap. The CDR3 spans 15 residues. Complete variable domain (other parts from reference TRBV2 and TRBJ2-5): EPEVTQTPSHQVTQMGQEVILRCVPISNHLYFYWYRQILGQKVEFLVSFYNNEISEKSEIFDDQFSVERPDGSNFTLKIRSTKLEDSAMYFCASSEQSGGKLTQYFGPGTRLLVL.

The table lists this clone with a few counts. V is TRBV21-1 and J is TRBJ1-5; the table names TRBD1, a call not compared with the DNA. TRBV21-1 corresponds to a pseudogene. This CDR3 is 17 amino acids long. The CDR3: CASSKKGGRGPHQPQHF. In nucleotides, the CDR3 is TGTGCCAGCAGCAAAAAGGGGGGAAGGGGGCCCCATCAGCCCCAGCATTTT.

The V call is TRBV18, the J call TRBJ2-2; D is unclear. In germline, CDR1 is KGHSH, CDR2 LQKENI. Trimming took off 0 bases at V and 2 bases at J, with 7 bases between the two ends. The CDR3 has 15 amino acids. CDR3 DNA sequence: TGTGCCAGCTCACCACCAACACATAACACCGGGGAGCTGTTTTTT. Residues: CASSPPTHNTGELFF.

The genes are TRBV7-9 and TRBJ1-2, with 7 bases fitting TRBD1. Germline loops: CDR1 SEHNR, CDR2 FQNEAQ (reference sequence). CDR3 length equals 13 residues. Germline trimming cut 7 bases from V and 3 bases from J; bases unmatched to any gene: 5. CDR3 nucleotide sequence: TGTGCCAGCACCGACGGGACAGACTATGGCTACACCTTC. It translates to CASTDGTDYGYTF.

CDR3 DNA sequence: TGTGCCAGTAGTTTTAACCTAGTAGCCTACGAGCAGTACTTC. The encoded protein is CASSFNLVAYEQYF. This rearrangement joins TRBV19 to TRBJ2-7; D not resolved. Germline V lookup: CDR1 LNHDA, CDR2 SQIVND (reference sequence). Trimming took 5 bases from V and 2 from J, leaving 13 bases between them. The CDR3 contains 14 residues.

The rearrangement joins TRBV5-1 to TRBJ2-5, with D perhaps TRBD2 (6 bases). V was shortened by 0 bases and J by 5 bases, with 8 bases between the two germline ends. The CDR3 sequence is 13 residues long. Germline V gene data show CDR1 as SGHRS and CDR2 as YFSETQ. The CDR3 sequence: CASSLGGGETQYF. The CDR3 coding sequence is TGCGCCAGCAGCTTGGGTGGGGGGGAGACCCAGTACTTC.

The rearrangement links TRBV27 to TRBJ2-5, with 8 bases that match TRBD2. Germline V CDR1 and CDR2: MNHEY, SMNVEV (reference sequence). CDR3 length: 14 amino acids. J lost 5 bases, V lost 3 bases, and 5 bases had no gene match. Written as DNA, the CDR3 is TGTGCCAGCAGTTTCCAGCGGGGGTGGGAGACCCAGTACTTC. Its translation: CASSFQRGWETQYF.

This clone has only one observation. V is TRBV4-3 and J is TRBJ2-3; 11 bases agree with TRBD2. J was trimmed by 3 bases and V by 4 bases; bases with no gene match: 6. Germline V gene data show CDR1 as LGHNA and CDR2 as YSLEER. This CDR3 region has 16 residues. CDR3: CASSLETSGETDTQYF. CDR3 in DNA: TGCGCCAGCAGCCTGGAGACTAGCGGGGAAACAGATACGCAGTATTTT.